This T cell receptor (beta chain) was obtained from a study of blood T cell repertoires in COVID-19. Study in general: Acute-phase and convalescent COVID-19 samples originated in the United States, Italy and Spain. T cells, B-cell-depleted T cells, or PBMCs provided the cDNA or gDNA that served as material.

Using immunoSEQ multiplex PCR, the repertoire was profiled, and TCRdb retains in-frame clones only, with some absent. In the table there are approximately 98,000 clones, about 84% of which are singletons. J lost 2 bases, V lost 4 bases, and 6 bases had no gene match. The CDR3 length is 15 residues. Germline V gene data show CDR1 as SGHNT and CDR2 as YYREEE (reference sequence). This rearrangement joins TRBV5-4 to TRBJ2-3; 8 bases match TRBD1. The sequenced sample consisted of peripheral blood. This receptor was obtained from a woman of 80 years or more with acute or convalescent COVID-19. The CDR3 sequence is CASSPGQAPTDTQYF. The CDR3 coding sequence is TGTGCCAGCAGCCCGGGACAGGCCCCCACAGATACGCAGTATTTT.